Following are 30 T cell receptor beta chains from one sample sequenced in a study of Graves' ophthalmopathy and Graves' hyperthyroidism. The TCR beta CDR3 regions underwent amplification from RNA transcripts. HTBI-primed first-round RT-PCR preceded second-round multiplex PCR. TCRdb analysed the multiplex PCR reads with MiXCR anew, one entry per CDR3 protein. The sample contains roughly 700,000 distinct CDR3 sequences, 40% of which appear only once. The material sequenced was peripheral blood. The receptor source for this set is an adult man with Graves' ophthalmopathy.

In this sample, this clonotype turned up many times. The chain uses TRBV10-2 and TRBJ1-2; D is possibly TRBD1 (5 bases). CDR1 WSHSY and CDR2 SAAADI come from the germline V gene. The CDR3 spans 11 residues. The V and J ends lost 10 bases and 5 bases respectively, with 11 bases between them. The CDR3 DNA reads as TGCGCCACCTACGGGGGGTATGGCTACACCTTC. Its translation: CATYGGYGYTF.

V is TRBV5-5 and J is TRBJ2-7; TRBD1 aligns across 9 bases. CDR1 and CDR2 (germline): SGHKS, YYEKEE (reference sequence). The CDR3 spans 15 residues. V dropped 6 bases and J dropped 7; count of bases not matched to a gene: 14. CDR3 region: CASIPSGQGQTEQYF. CDR3 coding DNA: TGTGCCAGCATCCCATCGGGACAGGGCCAAACTGAGCAGTACTTC.

The genes are TRBV19 and TRBJ2-7; 8 bases fit TRBD1. V was pared by 4 bases and J by 5 bases, with 10 bases of the junction left unmatched. The CDR3 runs to 15 residues. Germline CDR1 is LNHDA and CDR2 is SQIVND (reference sequence). The CDR3 DNA sequence: TGTGCCAGTAGTACCGAGGGACAGGAGGGACACGAGCAGTACTTC. Protein sequence: CASSTEGQEGHEQYF.

This clonotype was counted at least ten times. This chain links TRBV19 with TRBJ1-6; unclear D gene. CDR1 and CDR2 from the germline V gene are LNHDA and SQIVND (reference sequence). V lost 6 bases and J lost 8, with 8 bases in between. This CDR3 contains 12 residues. The CDR3 sequence is CASRTSDSPLHF. The CDR3 DNA sequence: TGTGCCAGTAGGACTTCGGATTCACCCCTCCACTTT.

This clonotype was detected ten times or more. This rearrangement joins TRBV6-6 to TRBJ1-2; TRBD1 aligns across 7 bases. The CDR3 sequence is 14 residues long. In germline, CDR1 is MNHNY, CDR2 SVGAGI (reference sequence). J gave up 4 bases and V 10 bases, and 12 bases lay outside the gene matches. The CDR3 sequence: CATGATGLGYGYTF. As DNA, the CDR3 is TGTGCCACCGGAGCGACAGGGTTGGGCTATGGCTACACCTTC.

This clonotype was counted a few times. This chain links TRBV28 with TRBJ1-2; D is unclear. Germline values: CDR1 MDHEN, CDR2 SYDVKM. V was trimmed by 3 bases and J by 8 bases, leaving 10 bases between them. The CDR3 runs to 12 residues. The CDR3 coding sequence is TGTGCCAGCAGTTTGCCAAATCGGGGCTACACCTTC. Protein product: CASSLPNRGYTF.

V is TRBV4-3 and J is TRBJ1-3; no firm D call. Germline assignment: CDR1 LGHNA and CDR2 YSLEER. Trimming took 4 bases from V and 3 from J, leaving 7 bases between them. The CDR3 length is 13 residues. This CDR3 is CASSPQSGNTIYF. In DNA, the CDR3 is TGCGCCAGCAGCCCCCAGAGTGGAAACACCATATATTTT.

There are many counts of this clonotype. The chain employs TRBV11-2 and TRBJ1-5; no definite D call. V shed 3 bases and J shed 1 base, with 4 bases lying between them. The CDR3 is 13 amino acids. Germline V gives CDR1 SGHAT, CDR2 FQNNGV. The CDR3: CASSFHSNQPQHF. CDR3 coding DNA: TGTGCCAGCAGCTTTCACAGCAATCAGCCCCAGCATTTT.

In this sample, this clonotype turned up many times. The J gene is TRBJ2-7, the V gene TRBV20-1; 7 nucleotides align to TRBD2. Unmatched junction bases numbered 0, after V lost 4 bases and J lost 3 bases. Germline lookup yields CDR1 DFQATT and CDR2 SNEGSKA (reference sequence). The length of the CDR3 is 11 residues. Written as DNA, the CDR3 is TGCAGTGCTACTAGCGGCTACGAGCAGTACTTC. Encoded protein: CSATSGYEQYF.

The J gene is TRBJ2-2, the V gene TRBV9, with a weak D call TRBD1 (6 bases). Germline V gives CDR1 SGDLS, CDR2 YYNGEE. Trimming removed 1 base at V and 5 bases at J, with 15 bases between. This CDR3 comprises 16 residues. The CDR3 reads CASSVTPGTPTGELFF. Here the CDR3 DNA reads TGTGCCAGCAGCGTAACCCCCGGGACACCAACCGGGGAGCTGTTTTTT.

The rearrangement links TRBV7-2 to TRBJ2-5; D is possibly TRBD1 (7 bases). Per germline, CDR1 SGHTA and CDR2 FQGNSA. V was pared by 5 bases and J by 1 base, with 11 bases between. The CDR3 has 14 amino acids. The CDR3 spells CASSGGDSQETQYF. CDR3 DNA: TGTGCCAGCAGCGGCGGGGACAGCCAAGAGACCCAGTACTTC.

The chain uses TRBV25-1 and TRBJ2-7; the match to TRBD1 covers 7 bases. V was pared by 5 bases and J by 5 bases, with 12 bases of the junction left unmatched. From germline, CDR1 is MGHDK and CDR2 SYGVNS. CDR3 length: 15 residues. The CDR3 loop is CASSPPTGNSDEQYF. For the CDR3, the DNA is TGTGCCAGCAGTCCGCCGACAGGGAACAGCGACGAGCAGTACTTC.

This clonotype was picked up a small number of times. The V call is TRBV2, the J call TRBJ1-4, with 10 bases lining up with TRBD1. The CDR3 covers 15 residues. Looked up from germline, CDR1 is SNHLY and CDR2 is FYNNEI. V dropped 5 bases and J dropped 7; count of bases not matched to a gene: 7. DNA of the CDR3: TGTGCCAGCAGTTACAAGGGGACAGGGGCTGAAAAACTGTTTTTT. Its protein product is CASSYKGTGAEKLFF.

This chain joins TRBV20-1 and TRBJ2-5; D gene unclear. This CDR3 has 12 residues. Germline CDR1 and CDR2: DFQATT and SNEGSKA (reference sequence). Trimming pared 0 bases from V and 5 bases from J, leaving 7 bases between. As DNA, the CDR3 is TGCAGTGCTAGAGATATGGCCGAGACCCAGTACTTC. Translation gives CSARDMAETQYF.

Regarding this clonotype: This could be a read error, since a much larger clone is one nucleotide away. The rearrangement links TRBV25-1 to TRBJ1-2; 7 positions match TRBD1. The CDR3 has 15 residues. Germline V gene lookup returns CDR1 MGHDK and CDR2 SYGVNS. CDR3 sequence (DNA): TGTGCCAGCAGTTTGAGCGACAGGGCCAACTATAGCTACACCTTC. Protein sequence: CASSLSDRANYSYTF.

V is TRBV10-3 and J is TRBJ1-5; D remains ambiguous. The CDR3 length is 17 residues. The V end lost 0 bases, the J end lost 1 base, and 13 bases lay between the germline ends. Per germline, CDR1 ENHRY and CDR2 SYGVKD. The CDR3 sequence: CAISESFGAGSNQPQHF. The CDR3 DNA reads as TGTGCCATCAGTGAGTCGTTCGGTGCGGGGAGCAATCAGCCCCAGCATTTT.

The chain combines TRBV2 with TRBJ1-4; the match to TRBD1 covers 8 bases. Germline loops: CDR1 SNHLY, CDR2 FYNNEI. The CDR3 totals 15 residues. Trimming at V came to 6 bases and at J to 8 bases, leaving 11 bases not matched to a gene. CDR3 sequence (DNA): TGTGCCAGCAGCTTTGTCGGGACAGGAGTCGAAAAACTGTTTTTT. This gives the protein CASSFVGTGVEKLFF.

V and J are TRBV7-2 and TRBJ1-4; no clear D gene. Deletions cut 8 bases from V and 0 bases from J, with 13 bases between. The CDR3 spans 15 residues. Per the germline V gene, CDR1 is SGHTA and CDR2 is FQGNSA. The CDR3 region is CASQSEWATNEKLFF. The CDR3 coding sequence is TGTGCCAGCCAATCGGAGTGGGCAACTAATGAAAAACTGTTTTTT.

The rearrangement joins TRBV24-1 to TRBJ1-5, with 9 bases matching TRBD1. The CDR3 totals 16 residues. V was pared by 11 bases and J by 4 bases, with 14 bases of the junction left unmatched. Per germline, CDR1 KGHDR and CDR2 SFDVKD. CDR3: CASRVAGQGLNQPQHF. The CDR3 nucleotides are TGTGCCAGCAGGGTAGCGGGACAGGGACTTAATCAGCCCCAGCATTTT.

With respect to this clonotype: Germline is not matched at one junction end, which may reflect a read error. This chain joins TRBV7-2 and TRBJ2-2; D is ambiguous. Germline V gene data show CDR1 as SGHTA and CDR2 as FQGNSA. This CDR3 region has 14 residues. The CDR3 DNA is TGTGCCAGCAACTTAGCAGAGTACACCGGGGAGCTGTTTTTT. Translated: CASNLAEYTGELFF.

The chain has TRBV9 and TRBJ1-6, with 7 bases fitting TRBD1. Germline CDR1 SGDLS, CDR2 YYNGEE. The CDR3 is 14 residues long. The V gene end was trimmed by 4 bases and the J gene end by 8 bases; junction bases not matched to a gene: 6. In nucleotides, the CDR3 is TGTGCCAGCAGCCGACAGGGAGGGTATTCACCCCTCCACTTT. This sequence encodes CASSRQGGYSPLHF.

This clonotype has at least ten counts. DNA of the CDR3: TGTGCCACCAGTGATGTGATAGCCCAAGAGACCCAGTACTTC. Protein: CATSDVIAQETQYF. J is TRBJ2-5 and V is TRBV24-1; D is uncertain. The CDR3 consists of 14 residues. The germline gives CDR1 KGHDR, CDR2 SFDVKD. The germline V and J ends were trimmed by 3 bases and 1 base, with 8 bases remaining between them.

Note on this clonotype: A read error is possible here, since a much larger clone lies one base away. The conserved closing phenylalanine or tryptophan is absent in this CDR3, likely reflecting a read error. Because the CDR3's place on the DNA is in doubt, the DNA is left out and the CDR3 is given as listed by TCRdb. The chain joins TRBV10-2 to TRBJ2-7; TRBD2, the table's D call, was not compared with the DNA. The CDR3 extends over 13 residues, inclusive of both ends. Germline V gives CDR1 WSHSY, CDR2 SAAADI. The CDR3 is CVISEEASGGISL.

This clonotype was observed a handful of times. This chain joins TRBV7-3 and TRBJ1-1, with a tentative D call TRBD1 (5 bases). V lost 5 bases and J 3 bases, leaving 16 bases between the germline ends. The CDR3 runs 15 residues. Germline V lookup: CDR1 SGHTA, CDR2 FQGTGA. In DNA, the CDR3 is TGTGCCAGCAGCAAAAACCGCCTAGGGGACACTGAAGCTTTCTTT. This encodes CASSKNRLGDTEAFF.

This clonotype was found many times. The chain carries TRBV19 and TRBJ2-7; weak D call: TRBD1 (5 bases). Trimming took off 5 bases at V and 4 bases at J, with 12 bases between the two ends. The length of the CDR3 is 13 residues. The V gene's germline CDR1 is LNHDA and CDR2 SQIVND (reference sequence). The CDR3 here is CASSEPGKYEQYF. The CDR3 DNA follows: TGTGCCAGTAGTGAACCAGGGAAGTACGAGCAGTACTTC.

Many counts were recorded for this clonotype. V gene TRBV5-1 combines with J gene TRBJ2-7, with D possibly called TRBD1 or TRBD2 (5 bases each). CDR3 length equals 13 residues. Germline V gene data show CDR1 as SGHRS and CDR2 as YFSETQ. Trimming took 8 bases from V and 0 from J, leaving 12 bases between them. CDR3 in DNA: TGCGCCAGTCGGGACGGGTCCTCCTACGAGCAGTACTTC. It codes for CASRDGSSYEQYF.

This chain joins TRBV10-2 and TRBJ2-7; weak D call: TRBD2 (6 bases). The CDR3 extends over 14 amino acids. The germline CDR1 and CDR2 sequences are WSHSY and SAAADI. Trimming removed 7 bases from V and 0 bases from J, with 13 bases in between. DNA of the CDR3: TGCGCCAGCAAGTCCGCGGGGATCTCCTACGAGCAGTACTTC. Protein product: CASKSAGISYEQYF.

This clonotype was detected ten times or more. The rearrangement joins TRBV10-2 to TRBJ1-5, with D possibly TRBD1 on 5 matching bases. Per the germline V gene, CDR1 is WSHSY and CDR2 is SAAADI. The CDR3 is made up of 15 amino acids. The V end was cut by 7 bases, the J end by 6 bases, with 19 bases between. This CDR3 is CASTPGRGASQPQHF. CDR3 nucleotide sequence: TGCGCCAGCACCCCAGGGAGGGGAGCGAGTCAGCCCCAGCATTTT.

This clonotype was seen repeatedly, ten times or more. V is TRBV7-2 and J is TRBJ2-7; D not resolved. This CDR3 has 14 amino acids. The germline V gene has CDR1 SGHTA and CDR2 FQGNSA. V lost 3 bases, J lost 5 bases, and 14 bases lay in between. The CDR3 protein is CASSFSVGRDEQYF. In DNA, the CDR3 is TGTGCCAGCAGCTTCTCCGTTGGTCGAGACGAGCAGTACTTC.

The chain is built from TRBV12-3 or TRBV12-4 and TRBJ2-7, with D perhaps given as TRBD1 or TRBD2 (6 bases each). Between the trimmed V and J ends, which lost 5 bases and 5 bases, there was a span of 16 bases. The CDR3 has 14 residues. CDR3 DNA: TGTGCCAGCAGTCCCAGGGCTGGGGGGCACGAGCAGTACTTC. Translating it yields CASSPRAGGHEQYF.